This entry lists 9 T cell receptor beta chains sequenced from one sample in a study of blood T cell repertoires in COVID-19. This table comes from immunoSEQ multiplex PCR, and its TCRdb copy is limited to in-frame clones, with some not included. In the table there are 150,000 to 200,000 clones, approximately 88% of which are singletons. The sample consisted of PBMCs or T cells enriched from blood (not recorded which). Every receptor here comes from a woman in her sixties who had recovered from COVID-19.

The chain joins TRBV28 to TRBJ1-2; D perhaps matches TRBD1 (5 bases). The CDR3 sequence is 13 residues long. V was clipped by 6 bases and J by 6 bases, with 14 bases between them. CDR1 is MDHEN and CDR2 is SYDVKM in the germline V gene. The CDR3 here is CASSSNLGHGYTF. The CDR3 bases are TGTGCCAGCAGCTCTAACTTGGGGCATGGCTACACCTTC.

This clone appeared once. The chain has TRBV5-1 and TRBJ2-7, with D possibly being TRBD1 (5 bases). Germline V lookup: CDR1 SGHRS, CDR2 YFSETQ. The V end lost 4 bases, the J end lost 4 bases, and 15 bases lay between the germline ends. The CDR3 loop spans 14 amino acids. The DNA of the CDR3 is TGCGCCAGCAGCAGAGATCCCACAGGTTACGAGCAGTACTTC. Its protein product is CASSRDPTGYEQYF.

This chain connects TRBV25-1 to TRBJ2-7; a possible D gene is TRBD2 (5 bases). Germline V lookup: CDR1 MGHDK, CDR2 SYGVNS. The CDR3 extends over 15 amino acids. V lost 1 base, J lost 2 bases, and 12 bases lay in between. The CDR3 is CASSELGAGAYEQYF. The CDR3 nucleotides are TGTGCCAGCAGTGAATTGGGAGCCGGGGCCTACGAGCAGTACTTC.

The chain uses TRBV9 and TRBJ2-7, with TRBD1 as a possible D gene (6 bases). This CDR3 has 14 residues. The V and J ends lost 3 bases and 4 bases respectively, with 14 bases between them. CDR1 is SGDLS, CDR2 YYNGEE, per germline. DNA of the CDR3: TGTGCCAGCAGCGCCCTTTTACAGGGATACGAGCAGTACTTC. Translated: CASSALLQGYEQYF.

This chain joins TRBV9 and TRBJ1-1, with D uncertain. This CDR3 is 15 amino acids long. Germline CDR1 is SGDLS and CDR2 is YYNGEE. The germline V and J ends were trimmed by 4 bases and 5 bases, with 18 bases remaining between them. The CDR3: CASSPSPGGRTEAFF. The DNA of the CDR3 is TGTGCCAGCAGCCCCAGTCCGGGCGGGAGGACTGAAGCTTTCTTT.

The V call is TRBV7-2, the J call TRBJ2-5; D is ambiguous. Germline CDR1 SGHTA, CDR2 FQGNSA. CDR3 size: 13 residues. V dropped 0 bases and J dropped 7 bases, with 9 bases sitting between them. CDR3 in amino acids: CASSLALAGTQYF. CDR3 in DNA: TGTGCCAGCAGCTTAGCGCTGGCAGGGACCCAGTACTTC. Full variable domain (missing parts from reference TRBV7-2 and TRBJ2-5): GAGVSQSPSNKVTEKGKDVELRCDPISGHTALYWYRQSLGQGLEFLIYFQGNSAPDKSGLPSDRFSAERTGGSVSTLTIQRTQQEDSAVYLCASSLALAGTQYFGPGTRLLVL.

CDR3 coding DNA: TGCGCCAGCAGCCCCACGGGCTCCTACAATGAGCAGTTCTTC. Translation: CASSPTGSYNEQFF. The chain combines TRBV5-1 with TRBJ2-1; D is undetermined. V lost 4 bases to trimming and J lost 0 bases, with 8 bases between them. This CDR3 region has 14 residues. In germline, CDR1 is SGHRS, CDR2 YFSETQ.

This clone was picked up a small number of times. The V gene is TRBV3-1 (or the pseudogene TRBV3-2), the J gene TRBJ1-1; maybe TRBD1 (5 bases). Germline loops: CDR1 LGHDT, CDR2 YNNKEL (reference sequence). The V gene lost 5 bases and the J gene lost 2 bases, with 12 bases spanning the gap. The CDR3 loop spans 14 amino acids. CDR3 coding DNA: TGTGCCAGCAGCTTTACTCAGGGAAACACTGAAGCTTTCTTT. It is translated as CASSFTQGNTEAFF.

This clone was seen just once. The CDR3 loop is CASSIPGRRDEQYF. The CDR3 DNA reads TGTGCCAGTAGTATACCCGGCAGGCGGGACGAGCAGTACTTC. This chain joins TRBV19 and TRBJ2-7, with D possibly being TRBD2 (5 bases). The CDR3 loop spans 14 amino acids. Germline lookup yields CDR1 LNHDA and CDR2 SQIVND (reference sequence). Trimming pared 2 bases from V and 5 bases from J, leaving 13 bases between.